Shown below are 14 T cell receptor beta chains from a single sample sequenced in a study of PD-1 blockade in classical Hodgkin lymphoma. The protocol was immunoSEQ multiplex PCR, while the TCRdb copy is restricted to in-frame clones and leaves out a portion. The table has fewer than 20,000 clones, about 88% seen once. Every one of the patients relapsed after autologous stem cell transplantation (brentuximab vedotin exposure was variable). The sample in question was peripheral blood mononuclear cells (PBMCs), obtained at baseline. The origin of the receptors is a human donor with classical Hodgkin lymphoma.

This sequence joins TRBV7-8 and TRBJ1-2, with D perhaps TRBD1 (5 bases). CDR3 size: 13 residues. Trimming stripped 0 bases from V and 7 bases from J, with 9 bases between. The germline V gene has CDR1 SGHVS and CDR2 FQNEAQ. The CDR3, as DNA: TGTGCCAGCAGCTTAGCAGGGGCTCGTGGCTACACCTTC. Translation: CASSLAGARGYTF. Full variable domain (outside the CDR3, taken from reference TRBV7-8 and TRBJ1-2): GAGVSQSPRYKVAKRGQDVALRCDPISGHVSLFWYQQALGQGPEFLTYFQNEAQLDKSGLPSDRFFAERPEGSVSTLKIQRTQQEDSAVYLCASSLAGARGYTFGSGTRLTVV.

The V gene is TRBV7-6, the J gene TRBJ2-2; no clear D. CDR1 is SGHVS, CDR2 FNYEAQ, per germline. CDR3 length: 14 residues. Trimming left V 0 bases short and J 2 bases short, with 4 bases between. The CDR3 protein is CASSLALNTGELFF. CDR3 nucleotides: TGTGCCAGCAGCTTAGCACTTAACACCGGGGAGCTGTTTTTT.

This clone was detected once. The chain couples TRBV27 to TRBJ2-1; 9 nucleotides match TRBD2. Germline CDR1 reads MNHEY; CDR2 reads SMNVEV (reference sequence). Trimming at V came to 3 bases and at J to 0 bases, leaving 3 bases not matched to a gene. This CDR3 is built from 16 residues. This CDR3 reads CASSFRRGGSYNEQFF. The CDR3 DNA is TGTGCCAGCAGTTTCCGGCGGGGGGGCTCCTACAATGAGCAGTTCTTC.

This chain connects TRBV4-2 to TRBJ1-4; TRBD1 might be the D (5 bases). V was shortened by 5 bases and J by 8 bases, with 15 bases between the two germline ends. This CDR3 is built from 14 residues. The germline V gene encodes CDR1 LGHNA and CDR2 YNFKEQ. CDR3 amino acids: CASSVGTEFEKLFF. CDR3 coding DNA: TGTGCCAGCAGCGTCGGGACGGAATTCGAAAAACTGTTTTTT.

As to this clone: One end of the junction fails to match germline, which may point to a read error. The chain recombines TRBV18 with TRBJ2-2, with TRBD1 identical over 7 bases. The V gene's germline CDR1 is KGHSH and CDR2 LQKENI. The CDR3 is 16 amino acids. DNA of the CDR3: TGTGCCAGCTCCCCACCGACAGGGAAGAACACCGGGGAGCTGTTTTTT. This codes for CASSPPTGKNTGELFF. The full variable domain, completed using reference TRBV18 and TRBJ2-2, is NAGVMQNPRHLVRRRGQEARLRCSPMKGHSHVYWYRQLPEEGLKFMVYLQKENIIDESGMPKERFSAEFPKEGPSILRIQQVVRGDSAAYFCASSPPTGKNTGELFFGEGSRLTVL.

The CDR3 DNA sequence: TGTGCCAGCAGCTTGAATACCCGCAGCCAAGAGACCCAGTACTTC. Translated, it gives CASSLNTRSQETQYF. This chain joins TRBV5-5 and TRBJ2-5; D remains unclear. CDR1 and CDR2 from the germline V gene are SGHKS and YYEKEE (reference sequence). This CDR3 is built from 15 residues. V lost 1 base and J lost 1, with 11 bases in between.

This clone was observed a few times. The chain carries TRBV11-2 and TRBJ1-1; TRBD1 is a possible D gene (6 bases). Trimming took off 3 bases at V and 5 bases at J, with 13 bases between the two ends. The CDR3 is 14 amino acids. Germline V gene data show CDR1 as SGHAT and CDR2 as FQNNGV. The CDR3 sequence is CASSLGRGRTEAFF. In DNA form, the CDR3 reads TGTGCCAGCAGCTTGGGCAGGGGACGGACTGAAGCTTTCTTT.

The chain links TRBV30 to TRBJ1-1, with D unresolved. The germline V gene encodes CDR1 GTSNPN and CDR2 SVGIG (reference sequence). V gave up 4 bases and J gave up 3 bases, with 24 bases separating them. The CDR3 is 17 residues long. CDR3 region: CAWNPPPSRAKDTEAFF. DNA of the CDR3: TGTGCCTGGAACCCCCCCCCATCAAGGGCGAAGGACACTGAAGCTTTCTTT.

V usage is TRBV7-2 and J usage is TRBJ2-7; 16 bases are a match to TRBD2. CDR1 is SGHTA, CDR2 FQGNSA, per germline. The V gene end was trimmed by 4 bases and the J gene end by 2 bases; junction bases not matched to a gene: 2. The CDR3 runs to 16 residues. CDR3 nucleotide sequence: TGTGCCAGCAGCTGGGGACTAGCGGGGGGGGCCTACGAGCAGTACTTC. Protein product: CASSWGLAGGAYEQYF.

The chain employs TRBV6-1 and TRBJ1-1; D gene uncertain. Germline V lookup: CDR1 MNHNS, CDR2 SASEGT. The germline V and J ends were trimmed by 2 bases and 1 base, with 5 bases remaining between them. The CDR3 sequence is 13 residues long. CDR3 amino acids: CASSETWNTEAFF. For the CDR3, the DNA is TGTGCCAGCAGTGAAACTTGGAACACTGAAGCTTTCTTT.

The chain joins TRBV9 to TRBJ2-3; 7 bases agree with TRBD2. Germline V gene data show CDR1 as SGDLS and CDR2 as YYNGEE. The V and J ends lost 4 bases and 4 bases, in that order; junction bases with no gene match: 9. CDR3 length: 15 amino acids. CDR3 sequence: CASSPYRGVADTQYF. The CDR3 DNA reads as TGTGCCAGCAGCCCCTATCGGGGGGTGGCAGATACGCAGTATTTT.

The rearrangement joins TRBV4-1 to TRBJ2-5; tentatively, D is TRBD1 (6 bases). V shed 0 bases and J shed 5 bases, with 13 bases lying between them. The CDR3 runs to 15 residues. The germline gives CDR1 MGHRA, CDR2 YSYEKL. CDR3 sequence reads: CASSQESQGGETQYF. The CDR3 nucleotides are TGCGCCAGCAGCCAAGAGTCACAGGGCGGGGAGACCCAGTACTTC.

The chain couples TRBV6-5 to TRBJ1-2; 7 bases agree with TRBD1. Germline V CDR1 and CDR2: MNHEY, SVGAGI. Unmatched junction bases numbered 8, after V lost 2 bases and J lost 2 bases. This CDR3 is built from 16 residues. CDR3 bases: TGTGCCAGCAGTTACGGTTCCCTGACAGGGAACTATGGCTACACCTTC. Protein: CASSYGSLTGNYGYTF.

The chain uses TRBV4-1 and TRBJ2-1; D may be TRBD1 (5 bases). Germline loops: CDR1 MGHRA, CDR2 YSYEKL. This CDR3 spans 14 amino acids. V shed 4 bases and J shed 3 bases, with 10 bases lying between them. The CDR3 loop reads CASSPTTGYNEQFF. The CDR3 DNA reads as TGCGCCAGCAGCCCCACAACAGGCTACAATGAGCAGTTCTTC.